These 10 T cell receptor beta chains originate from one sample sequenced in a study of technical replicates of blood from a few donors. The table came from immunoSEQ multiplex PCR; TCRdb's copy has only in-frame clones and leaves some out. In the table there are just over 95,000 clones, approximately 94% of which are singletons. Sample: T cells isolated from PBMCs. The source of these receptors is a human donor in good health.

This rearrangement joins TRBV4-2 to TRBJ2-2, with D unresolved. The CDR3 extends over 15 amino acids. V was pared by 6 bases and J by 2 bases, with 13 bases between. The V gene's germline CDR1 is LGHNA and CDR2 YNFKEQ. Here the CDR3 DNA reads TGTGCCAGCAGGACACCTGGGTCCAACACCGGGGAGCTGTTTTTT. Translated, it gives CASRTPGSNTGELFF.

The chain uses TRBV19 and TRBJ2-6; 7 nucleotides line up with TRBD1. The germline gives CDR1 LNHDA, CDR2 SQIVND (reference sequence). The CDR3 contains 17 residues. The V and J ends lost 0 bases and 2 bases, in that order; junction bases with no gene match: 4. CDR3 DNA: TGTGCCAGTAGTATAGACCGACAGGGAGCTGGGGCCAACGTCCTGACTTTC. Its protein is CASSIDRQGAGANVLTF.

The chain joins TRBV9 to TRBJ2-1, with 8 nucleotides matching TRBD2. The CDR3 runs 14 residues. J was trimmed by 10 bases and V by 0 bases; bases with no gene match: 6. Germline V lookup: CDR1 SGDLS, CDR2 YYNGEE. CDR3 sequence: CASSVVAGGDEQFF. The CDR3 region has the DNA TGTGCCAGCAGCGTAGTGGCGGGAGGAGACGAGCAGTTCTTC.

This clone has a single count. This chain links TRBV19 with TRBJ2-6; maybe TRBD1 (6 bases). The V and J ends lost 5 bases and 1 base respectively, with 15 bases between them. The CDR3 covers 17 residues. Germline CDR1 is LNHDA and CDR2 is SQIVND (reference sequence). In nucleotides, the CDR3 is TGTGCCAGTAGTGGATGGGACAACGAGTCTGGGGCCAACGTCCTGACTTTC. It encodes CASSGWDNESGANVLTF.

This clone was counted once. This rearrangement joins TRBV11-3 to TRBJ2-7; D is unresolved. The V and J ends lost 2 bases and 2 bases respectively, with 10 bases between them. CDR1 and CDR2 (germline): SGHNT, YENEEA. This CDR3 has 14 residues. The CDR3 region has the DNA TGTGCCAGCAGCTTATTTGGCAACACCTACGAGCAGTACTTC. This gives the protein CASSLFGNTYEQYF.

This clone was seen a handful of times. The chain links TRBV10-3 to TRBJ2-1, with 12 positions matching TRBD1. This CDR3 is built from 18 residues. V was pared by 5 bases and J by 0 bases, with 8 bases of the junction left unmatched. Looked up from germline, CDR1 is ENHRY and CDR2 is SYGVKD. The CDR3: CAISPGQGASSSYNEQFF. In DNA, the CDR3 is TGTGCCATCAGTCCGGGACAGGGGGCCTCGAGCTCCTACAATGAGCAGTTCTTC.

This chain joins TRBV30 and TRBJ2-6, with TRBD1 matching 7 bases. CDR3 length: 17 amino acids. Trimming removed 5 bases from V and 1 base from J; junction bases left unmatched: 11. CDR1 and CDR2 from the germline V gene are GTSNPN and SVGIG (reference sequence). CDR3 nucleotide sequence: TGTGCCTGGGAAGGGACAGTTTTGTCTTCTGGGGCCAACGTCCTGACTTTC. Its protein is CAWEGTVLSSGANVLTF.

CDR3 in DNA: TGCGCCAGCAGTGGCGGGAGCGGACTCTACAATGAGCAGTTCTTC. This sequence encodes CASSGGSGLYNEQFF. The V and J genes are TRBV10-1 and TRBJ2-1; TRBD2 matches 7 bases. Unmatched junction bases numbered 6, after V lost 4 bases and J lost 3 bases. Germline CDR1 reads WNHNN; CDR2 reads SYGVQD (reference sequence). The CDR3 length is 15 residues.

The rearrangement links TRBV7-9 to TRBJ2-5; D may be TRBD1 (6 bases). This CDR3 has 13 amino acids. Between the trimmed V and J ends, which lost 4 bases and 7 bases, there was a span of 13 bases. Looked up from germline, CDR1 is SEHNR and CDR2 is FQNEAQ (reference sequence). The CDR3 here is CASSSGDLGTQYF. The CDR3 region has the DNA TGTGCCAGCAGCTCAGGGGACCTTGGGACCCAGTACTTC.

The chain links TRBV5-1 to TRBJ2-5; 10 nucleotides align to TRBD2. The CDR3 is 16 residues long. After removal of 4 bases from V and 1 base from J, the junction contained 7 bases not matched to a gene. Germline V gene data show CDR1 as SGHRS and CDR2 as YFSETQ. This CDR3 is CASSERTSGPQETQYF. The CDR3 region has the DNA TGCGCCAGCAGCGAAAGGACTAGCGGCCCCCAAGAGACCCAGTACTTC.